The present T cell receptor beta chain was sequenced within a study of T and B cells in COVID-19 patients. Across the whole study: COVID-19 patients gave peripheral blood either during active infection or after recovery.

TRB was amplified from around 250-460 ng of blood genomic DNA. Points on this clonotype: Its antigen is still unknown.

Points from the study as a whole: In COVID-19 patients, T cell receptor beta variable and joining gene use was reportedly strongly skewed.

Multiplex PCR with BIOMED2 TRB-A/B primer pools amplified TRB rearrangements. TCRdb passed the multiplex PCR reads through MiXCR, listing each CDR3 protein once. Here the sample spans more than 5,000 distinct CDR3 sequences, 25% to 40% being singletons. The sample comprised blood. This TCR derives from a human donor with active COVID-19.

This CDR3 is CASMNGNTEAFF. In nucleotides, the CDR3 is TGTGCCAGCATGAACGGGAACACTGAAGCTTTCTTT. J is TRBJ1-1 and V is TRBV6-5; D call uncertain. The CDR3 covers 12 residues. Germline CDR1 reads MNHEY; CDR2 reads SVGAGI. Trimming removed 7 bases at V and 1 base at J, with 7 bases between.